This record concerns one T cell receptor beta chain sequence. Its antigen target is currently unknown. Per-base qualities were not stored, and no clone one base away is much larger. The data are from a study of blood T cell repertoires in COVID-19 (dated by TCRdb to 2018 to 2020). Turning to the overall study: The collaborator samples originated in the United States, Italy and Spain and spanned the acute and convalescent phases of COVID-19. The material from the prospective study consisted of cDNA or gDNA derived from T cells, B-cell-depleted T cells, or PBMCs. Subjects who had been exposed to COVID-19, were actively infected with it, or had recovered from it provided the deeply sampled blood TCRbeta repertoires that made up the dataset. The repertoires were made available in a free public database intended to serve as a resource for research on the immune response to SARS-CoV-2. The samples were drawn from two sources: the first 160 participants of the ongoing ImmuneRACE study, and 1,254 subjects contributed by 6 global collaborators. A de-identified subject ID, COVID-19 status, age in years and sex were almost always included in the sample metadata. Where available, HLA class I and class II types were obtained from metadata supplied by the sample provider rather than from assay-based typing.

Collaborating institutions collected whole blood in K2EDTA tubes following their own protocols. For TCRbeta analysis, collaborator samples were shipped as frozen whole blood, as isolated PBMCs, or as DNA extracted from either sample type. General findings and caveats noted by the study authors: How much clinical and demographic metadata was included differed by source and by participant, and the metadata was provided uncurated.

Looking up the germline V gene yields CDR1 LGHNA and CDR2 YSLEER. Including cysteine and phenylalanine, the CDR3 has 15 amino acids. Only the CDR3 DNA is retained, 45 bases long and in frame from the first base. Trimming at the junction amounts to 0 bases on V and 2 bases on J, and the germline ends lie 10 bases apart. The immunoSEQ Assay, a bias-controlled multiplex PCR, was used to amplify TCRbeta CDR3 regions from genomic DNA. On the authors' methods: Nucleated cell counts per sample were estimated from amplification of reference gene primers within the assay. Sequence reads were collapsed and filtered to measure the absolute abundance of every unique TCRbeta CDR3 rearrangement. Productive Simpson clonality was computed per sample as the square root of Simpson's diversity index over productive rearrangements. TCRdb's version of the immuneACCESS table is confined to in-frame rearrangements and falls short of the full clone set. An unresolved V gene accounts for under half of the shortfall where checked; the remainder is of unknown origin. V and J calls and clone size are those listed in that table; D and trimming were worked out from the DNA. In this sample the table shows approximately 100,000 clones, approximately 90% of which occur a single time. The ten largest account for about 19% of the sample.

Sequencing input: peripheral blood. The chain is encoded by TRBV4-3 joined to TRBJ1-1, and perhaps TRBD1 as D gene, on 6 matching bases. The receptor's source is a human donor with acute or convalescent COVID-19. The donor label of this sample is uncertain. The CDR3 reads CASSQDQTGNTEAFF. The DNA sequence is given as TGCGCCAGCAGCCAAGACCAGACAGGTAACACTGAAGCTTTCTTT.